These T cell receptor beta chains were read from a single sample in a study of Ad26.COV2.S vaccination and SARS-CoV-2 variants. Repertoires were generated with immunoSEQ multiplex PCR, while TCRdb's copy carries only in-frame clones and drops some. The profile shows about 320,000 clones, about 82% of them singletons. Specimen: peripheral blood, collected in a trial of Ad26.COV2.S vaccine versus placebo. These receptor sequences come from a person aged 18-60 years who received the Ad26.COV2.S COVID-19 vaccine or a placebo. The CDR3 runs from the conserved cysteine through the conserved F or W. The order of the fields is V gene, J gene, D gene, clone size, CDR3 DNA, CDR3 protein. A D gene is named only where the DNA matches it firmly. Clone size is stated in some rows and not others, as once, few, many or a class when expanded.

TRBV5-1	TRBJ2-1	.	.	.	CASSFGRGTGGWEFF
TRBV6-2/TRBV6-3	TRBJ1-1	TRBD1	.	TGTGCCAGCAGCGGGGACAGACTGAACACTGAAGCTTTCTTT	CASSGDRLNTEAFF
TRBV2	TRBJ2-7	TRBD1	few	TGTGCCAGCAGTGAGTGGACAGGGGAGTACTTC	CASSEWTGEYF
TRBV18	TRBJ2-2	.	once	TGTGCCAGCTCACCACTGGACAGTGGGACCGGGGAGCTGTTTTTT	CASSPLDSGTGELFF
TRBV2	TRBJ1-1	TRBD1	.	TGTGCCAGCAGTGCCAGGACAGGGGGCACTGAAGCTTTCTTT	CASSARTGGTEAFF
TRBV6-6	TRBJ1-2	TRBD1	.	TGTGCCAGCAGAGCCGGGACAGGATTAGCTAACTATGGCTACACCTTC	CASRAGTGLANYGYTF
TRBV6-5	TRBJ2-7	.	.	TGTGCCAGCAGTTACTACCGGACAGCCGAGCAGTACTTC	CASSYYRTAEQYF
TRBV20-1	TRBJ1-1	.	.	TGCAGTGCTACCTTCCGAACTGAAGCTTTCTTT	CSATFRTEAFF
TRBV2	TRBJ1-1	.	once	TGTGCCAGCCGGCGGACAGAGAACACTGAAGCTTTCTTT	CASRRTENTEAFF
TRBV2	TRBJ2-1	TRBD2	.	TGTGCCGGGGCGGGGGGCCTAAAGAACAATGAGCAGTTCTTC	CAGAGGLKNNEQFF
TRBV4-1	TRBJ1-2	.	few	TGCGCCAGCAGCCCCGAAGGAGGTGGAAAGTATGGCTACACCTTC	CASSPEGGGKYGYTF
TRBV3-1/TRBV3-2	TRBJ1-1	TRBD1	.	TGTGCCAGCAGCGAGCGGACAGGGGTTGCTTTCTTT	CASSERTGVAFF
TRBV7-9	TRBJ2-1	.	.	TGTGCCAGCAGCCGAGGGTTTTGGGAGCAGTTCTTC	CASSRGFWEQFF
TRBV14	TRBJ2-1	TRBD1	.	TGTGCCAGCAGCCGTCCCGGGACAGGGGATCCCTCCAATGAGCAGTTCTTC	CASSRPGTGDPSNEQFF
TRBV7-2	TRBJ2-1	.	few	TGTGCCAGCAGCCAGGACACATCCGTCTACAATGAGCAGTTCTTC	CASSQDTSVYNEQFF